Listed below are T cell receptor beta chains from one sample, sequenced in a study of cytomegalovirus exposure and HLA in healthy donors. Sequencing used immunoSEQ multiplex PCR; TCRdb keeps in-frame clones, though not all of them. The sample has 100,000 to 150,000 clones, roughly 89% seen once. Sequences were obtained from PBMCs. These receptor sequences come from a woman under 30 in good health and CMV-seronegative. CDR3s include the opening cysteine and the closing phenylalanine or tryptophan. D genes are given only for firm matches. The size of a clone is reported for some rows only, either as once, few or many, or as a class for expanded clones.

>TRBJ1-4|-|TRBV28|-
TGTGCCAGCAGGTTACACCGAGCAACTAATGAAAAACTGTTTTTT
CASRLHRATNEKLFF
>TRBJ1-5|-|TRBV19|-
TGTGCCAGTGTCCAGGTCGGAGGGTATCAGCCCCAGCATTTT
CASVQVGGYQPQHF
>TRBJ2-7|once|TRBV10-3|-
TGTGCCATCAGACCCGGGACTCAGACCTACGAGCAGTACTTC
CAIRPGTQTYEQYF
>TRBJ1-5|-|TRBV5-1|TRBD1
TGCGCCAGCAGCCTAACTTACAGGGGGCGAGGCAATCAGCCCCAGCATTTT
CASSLTYRGRGNQPQHF
>TRBJ2-7|-|TRBV2|TRBD2
TGTGCCAGCAGTGATGGGACTAGTCTGTACGAGCAGTACTTC
CASSDGTSLYEQYF
>TRBJ1-2|-|TRBV30|-
TGTGCCTGGGGGTCCCGGGGTGTGGGTAGGGTCTATGGCTACACCTTC
CAWGSRGVGRVYGYTF
>TRBJ2-7|-|TRBV5-5|TRBD2
TGTGCCAGCAGCTTACGAAGACTAGCGGGGTTCAGCTCCTACGAGCAGTACTTC
CASSLRRLAGFSSYEQYF
>TRBJ2-7|-|TRBV19|TRBD2
TGTGCCAGTAGTCCGGGACTAGCGGGAGAAGAAGAGCAGTACTTC
CASSPGLAGEEEQYF
>TRBJ2-1|-|TRBV11-2|TRBD2
TGTGCCAGCAGCTCCCTTCTAGCGGAATCCTACAATGAGCAGTTCTTC
CASSSLLAESYNEQFF
>TRBJ2-7|once|TRBV5-6|TRBD1
TGTGCCAGCAGCTCCGGACAGGGCTACGAGCAGTACTTC
CASSSGQGYEQYF
>TRBJ2-3|-|TRBV5-1|TRBD2
TGCGCCAGCCGGGACTACGTGAATACGCAGTATTTT
CASRDYVNTQYF
>TRBJ2-2|-|TRBV7-8|TRBD2
TGTGCCAGCAGCTTAATGCGGGGGGGACTTGGCGGGGAGCTGTTTTTT
CASSLMRGGLGGELFF
>TRBJ2-1|-|TRBV9|TRBD2
TGTGCCAGCAGCGTTGGGGAGGGTGGCAATGAGCAGTTCTTC
CASSVGEGGNEQFF
>TRBJ2-7|-|TRBV5-4|TRBD1
TGTGCCAGCAGCTTGGCGGCAGGGGGTGGATACGAGCAGTACTTC
CASSLAAGGGYEQYF
>TRBJ2-1|-|TRBV4-1|TRBD2
TGCGCCAGCAGCCAAGAAACAGCGGGAGGGGGGACGGGCAATGAGCAGTTCTTC
CASSQETAGGGTGNEQFF
>TRBJ1-1|-|TRBV18|TRBD1
TGTGCCAGCTCACCCCGACAGGGGTCGAACACTGAAGCTTTCTTT
CASSPRQGSNTEAFF
>TRBJ2-1|-|TRBV19|TRBD2
TGTGCCAGTAGTCCTGATCTTTACTCCGGGACTAGCGGGAGCAATGAGCAGTTCTTC
CASSPDLYSGTSGSNEQFF
>TRBJ2-4|-|TRBV5-4|TRBD2
TGTGCCAGCAGCTTGGCACTAGCGGACAACATTCAGTACTTC
CASSLALADNIQYF
>TRBJ2-7|-|TRBV5-1|-
TGCGCCAGCAGCTTGGAAGTCGGAGCGCGTTCGTACGAGCAGTACTTC
CASSLEVGARSYEQYF
>TRBJ1-5|-|TRBV6-1|-
TGTGCCAGTCGGACATTCGATTATCAGCCCCAGCATTTT
CASRTFDYQPQHF
>TRBJ2-3|-|TRBV7-3|-
TGTGCCAGCAGCTTAATAGGGAGGACAGATACGCAGTATTTT
CASSLIGRTDTQYF
>TRBJ1-5|once|TRBV18|-
TGTGCCAGCTCCCGCCAGGGGAGCAATCAGCCCCAGCATTTT
CASSRQGSNQPQHF
>TRBJ1-5|-|TRBV7-2|TRBD1
TGTGCCAGCAGCTTAGAGATAGGGACAGGGGGTTCTACTGTGCCCCAGCATTTT
CASSLEIGTGGSTVPQHF
>TRBJ2-3|-|TRBV5-6|-
TGTGCCAGCAGCCCCCAAAGCACAGATACGCAGTATTTT
CASSPQSTDTQYF
>TRBJ2-7|-|TRBV2|-
TGTGCCAGCAGGGGTGACGTCTACAGGGAGTCCTACGAGCAGTACTTC
CASRGDVYRESYEQYF
>TRBJ1-5|-|TRBV7-6|-
TGTGCCAGCAGCTTAGCGCCTTTCCCGGGGAGAGAGCCCCAGCATTTT
CASSLAPFPGREPQHF
>TRBJ2-7|-|TRBV2|-
TGTGCCAGCAGTGGCCTACAGGGCTCCCACGAGCAGTACTTC
CASSGLQGSHEQYF
>TRBJ1-2|-|TRBV6-1|-
TGTGCCAGCAGTGATACAGGAACCAGGGGCAACTATGGCTACACCTTC
CASSDTGTRGNYGYTF
>TRBJ1-1|-|TRBV7-9|-
TGTGCCAGCAGCGGACCGACAGGCCGGAACACTGAAGCTTTCTTT
CASSGPTGRNTEAFF
>TRBJ2-5|-|TRBV5-1|TRBD2
TGCGCCAGCAGCCGGGGGGGTACCTGGAAGGAGACCCAGTACTTC
CASSRGGTWKETQYF
>TRBJ2-7|-|TRBV16|TRBD2
TGTGCCAGCAAAGGGACTAGCGGGAGTAGTTCCTACGAGCAGTACTTC
CASKGTSGSSSYEQYF
>TRBJ2-3|-|TRBV19|-
TGTGCCAGTAGTACTAGCGTGGCTAGCACAGATACGCAGTATTTT
CASSTSVASTDTQYF
>TRBJ2-1|-|TRBV6-4|TRBD2
TGTGCCAGCAGTGAGCTAGCGGGAGAAATGAATGAGCAGTTCTTC
CASSELAGEMNEQFF
>TRBJ2-1|-|TRBV25-1|-
TGTGCCAGCAGTGAATTAAAATCAGACTCCTACAATGAGCAGTTCTTC
CASSELKSDSYNEQFF
>TRBJ2-1|-|TRBV19|TRBD1
TGTGCCACCCGCCGGGACAGCAACTCCTACAATGAGCAGTTCTTC
CATRRDSNSYNEQFF
>TRBJ2-3|-|TRBV29-1|TRBD2
TGCAGCGTCGGAGGACTAGCGAGGGCAGATACGCAGTATTTT
CSVGGLARADTQYF
>TRBJ2-7|-|TRBV19|TRBD1
TGTGCCAGTAGTGCGGGGACAGGGAGCTCCTACGAGCAGTACTTC
CASSAGTGSSYEQYF
>TRBJ2-1|-|TRBV29-1|-
TGCAGCGTTGAAGCCAGCAATGAGCAGTTCTTC
CSVEASNEQFF
>TRBJ2-1|few|TRBV9|TRBD2
TGTGCCAGCAGCGTAGACGGTAGCGGGAGTAAGCAGTTCTTC
CASSVDGSGSKQFF
>TRBJ1-2|once|TRBV28|-
TGTGCCAGCAGTTCCAGGGGACAATTATTCTATGGCTACACCTTC
CASSSRGQLFYGYTF
>TRBJ2-3|-|TRBV14|-
TGTGCCAGCAGCCAATCCGTCGGGGATACGCAGTATTTT
CASSQSVGDTQYF
>TRBJ2-7|-|TRBV7-9|-
TGTGCCAGCAGCTTAGCGGTAGCGGATACCGACTACGAGCAGTACTTC
CASSLAVADTDYEQYF
>TRBJ2-5|-|TRBV7-9|TRBD2
TGTGCCAGCAGCCCGGGACTAGCGGTACTTCAGACCCAGTACTTC
CASSPGLAVLQTQYF
>TRBJ1-1|-|TRBV28|TRBD1
TGTGCCAGCAGTTTAGCCTTGACAGGGTTTACTGAAGCTTTCTTT
CASSLALTGFTEAFF
>TRBJ2-7|-|TRBV19|-
TGTGCCAGTAGTCCGGGACTGGGGACCTACGAGCAGTACTTC
CASSPGLGTYEQYF
>TRBJ2-6|-|TRBV10-3|-
TGTGCCATCAGTGATACAAGAAGAGGCACTGGGGCCAACGTCCTGACTTTC
CAISDTRRGTGANVLTF
>TRBJ1-1|-|TRBV2|-
TGTGCCAGCCGCCCTACCGGCGGGACCTTGAACACTGAAGCTTTCTTT
CASRPTGGTLNTEAFF